This TCR beta chain was documented in a study of blood T cell repertoires in COVID-19. The CDR3 consists of 16 residues. CDR1 and CDR2 (germline): SGHTA, FQGTGA. V shed 3 bases, J shed 5 bases, and the junction held 9 bases outside the gene matches. Some clones are missing from TCRdb's copy, which holds only in-frame ones; the method was immunoSEQ multiplex PCR. Of some 300,000 clones in the sample, roughly 91% are singletons; the top ten hold around 2%. The chain couples TRBV7-3 to TRBJ2-1; TRBD2 aligns across 8 bases. This receptor was obtained from a woman aged 55 to 70 in a cohort exposed to, infected with or recovered from COVID-19 (not recorded which). The sequenced sample was PBMCs or T cells enriched from blood (not recorded which). In DNA, the CDR3 is TGTGCCAGCAGCTTCCATAGCGGGAAGAGGGACAATGAGCAGTTCTTC. It encodes CASSFHSGKRDNEQFF. Full variable domain (missing parts from reference TRBV7-3 and TRBJ2-1): GAGVSQTPSNKVTEKGKYVELRCDPISGHTALYWYRQSLGQGPEFLIYFQGTGAADDSGLPNDRFFAVRPEGSVSTLKIQRTERGDSAVYLCASSFHSGKRDNEQFFGPGTRLTVL.